The rows below give T cell receptor beta chains drawn from one sample of a study of T-cell memory formation after mild COVID-19. TCRdb used MiXCR to reprocess the 5' RACE reads, holding one entry per CDR3 protein. The table records some 49,000 distinct CDR3 sequences, around 25% of them present only once. What was sequenced was PBMCs or a T cell subset sorted from them (not recorded which). The receptors originated from a man younger than 35 who had mild COVID-19 (a few samples of this study predate the infection). Cell type and time point are not known. Each CDR3 is given with its conserved first and last residue. A D gene is named only where the DNA matches it firmly. A clone size is listed for some rows: how often the clone was seen (once, few, many), or a class if it is expanded.

j_gene	d_gene	abundance	v_gene	CDR3aa
TRBJ2-3	.	.	TRBV7-8	CASSSLAWDTQYF
TRBJ2-3	.	.	TRBV7-2	CASSFGVRDTQYF
TRBJ2-1	.	.	TRBV7-2	CASIKAPGRWTDEQFF
TRBJ2-1	.	few	TRBV9	CASSVWGGRNEQFF
TRBJ2-3	.	few	TRBV7-9	CASSLYGDTDTQYF
TRBJ1-1	TRBD1	.	TRBV29-1	CSVPGQGPNTEAFF
TRBJ1-5	.	few	TRBV28	CASSLSSAQPQHF
TRBJ2-1	.	few	TRBV7-2	CASRPVGADNEQFF
TRBJ2-1	TRBD1	.	TRBV6-5	CASSDAQGEFF
TRBJ2-7	.	many	TRBV13	CASSLTGYEQYF
TRBJ2-5	.	.	TRBV24-1	CATGRDGERKGTQYF
TRBJ1-2	TRBD1	.	TRBV12-3/TRBV12-4	CASSFGDSYGYTF
TRBJ1-1	.	.	TRBV7-9	CASSEEVDGSLEAFF